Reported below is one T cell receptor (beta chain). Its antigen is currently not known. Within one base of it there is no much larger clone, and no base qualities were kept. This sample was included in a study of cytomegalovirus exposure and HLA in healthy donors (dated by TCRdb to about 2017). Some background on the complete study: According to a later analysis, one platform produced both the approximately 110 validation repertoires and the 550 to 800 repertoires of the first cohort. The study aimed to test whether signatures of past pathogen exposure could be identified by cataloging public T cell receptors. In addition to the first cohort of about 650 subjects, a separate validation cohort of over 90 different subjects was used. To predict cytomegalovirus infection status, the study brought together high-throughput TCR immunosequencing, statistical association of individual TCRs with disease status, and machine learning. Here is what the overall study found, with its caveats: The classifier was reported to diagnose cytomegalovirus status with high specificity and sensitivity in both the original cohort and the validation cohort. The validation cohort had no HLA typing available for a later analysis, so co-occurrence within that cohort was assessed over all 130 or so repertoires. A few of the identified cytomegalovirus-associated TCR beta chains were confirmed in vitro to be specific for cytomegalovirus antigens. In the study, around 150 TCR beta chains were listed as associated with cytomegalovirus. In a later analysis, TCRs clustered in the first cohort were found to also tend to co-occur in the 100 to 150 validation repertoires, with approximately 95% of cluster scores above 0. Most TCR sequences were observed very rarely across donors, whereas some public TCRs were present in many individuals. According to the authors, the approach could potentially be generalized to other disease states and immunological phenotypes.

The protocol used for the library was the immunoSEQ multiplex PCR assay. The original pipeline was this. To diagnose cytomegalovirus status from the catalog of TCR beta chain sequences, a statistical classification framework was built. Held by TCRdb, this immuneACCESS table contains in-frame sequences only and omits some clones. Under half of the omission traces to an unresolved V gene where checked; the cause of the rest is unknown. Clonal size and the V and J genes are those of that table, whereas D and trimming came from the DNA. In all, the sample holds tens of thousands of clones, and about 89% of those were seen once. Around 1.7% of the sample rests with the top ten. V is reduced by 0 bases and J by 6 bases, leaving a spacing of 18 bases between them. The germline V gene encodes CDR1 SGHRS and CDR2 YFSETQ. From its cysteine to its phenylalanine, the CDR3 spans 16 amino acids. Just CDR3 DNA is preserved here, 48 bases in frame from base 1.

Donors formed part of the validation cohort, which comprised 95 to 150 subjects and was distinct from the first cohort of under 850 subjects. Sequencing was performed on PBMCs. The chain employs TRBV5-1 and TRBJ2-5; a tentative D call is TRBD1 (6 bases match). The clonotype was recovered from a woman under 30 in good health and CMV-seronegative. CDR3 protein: CASSLEGTRGRKTQYF. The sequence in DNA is TGCGCCAGCAGCTTGGAGGGGACACGGGGAAGAAAGACCCAGTACTTC. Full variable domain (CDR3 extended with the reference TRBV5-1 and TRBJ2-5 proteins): KAGVTQTPRYLIKTRGQQVTLSCSPISGHRSVSWYQQTPGQGLQFLFEYFSETQRNKGNFPGRFSGRQFSNSRSEMNVSTLELGDSALYLCASSLEGTRGRKTQYFGPGTRLLVL.